This T cell receptor (beta chain) was found in a study of T cells expressing NK-cell markers. Study-level background: In sorted CD3+CD56+NKG2C+, CD3+CD56+NKG2C- and CD3+CD56-NKG2C+ T cells, TCR beta repertoires were obtained. Seven of the eight sequenced donors were classified as HCMV-seropositive, and one was classified as seronegative. Findings of the study overall: These same clonotypes (in a few donors) also led the CD3+CD56-NKG2C+ fraction. Expanded NKG2C+ T cell clones had unclear HCMV specificity.

TCRdb reprocessed the 5' RACE reads, keeping one entry per CDR3 protein, no DNA. This listing includes about half a million distinct CDR3 sequences. From germline, CDR1 is KGHDR and CDR2 SFDVKD. This CDR3 is 12 amino acids long. With respect to this clonotype: Antigen unknown.

The source of this sequence is a woman in her forties or fifties in good health. The chain joins TRBV24-1 to TRBJ2-7. Material for sequencing was blood T cells: a sorted CD56 or NKG2C T cell subset, CD4+ or CD8+ T cells, or bulk PBMC T cells (not recorded which). The CDR3 loop is CATSDGRSEQYF.